The clone carrying this T cell receptor (beta chain) was observed many times. Antigen: not known. From the reads, TCRdb called clonotypes with MiXCR, one entry per CDR3 protein. The table records roughly 340,000 distinct CDR3 sequences, around 29% of them present only once. This sample is drawn from a study of T cell repertoires in cytomegalovirus infection. Study at large: Public signatures in TCR beta pointed to CMV infection and matching HLA type.

Germline values: CDR1 SGHTA, CDR2 FQGNSA. Trimming cost V 6 bases and J 4 bases, with 13 bases left between them. CDR3 size: 14 residues. General study findings and limits: HLA-C-restricted CMV clonotypes gave the most frequent clonotype in two of eight donors.

This receptor was obtained from a human donor in good health (CMV status not recorded). Some clones in this sample may be carry-over from other donors' samples. V and J are TRBV7-2 and TRBJ1-5; maybe TRBD1 (6 bases). This specimen was cultured PBMCs, taken from culture after CMV antigen stimulation. CDR3 residues: CASSWGAGNQPQHF. The CDR3 coding sequence is TGTGCCAGCAGTTGGGGGGCCGGTAATCAGCCCCAGCATTTT.